These T cell receptor beta chains were read from a single sample in a study of cytomegalovirus exposure and HLA in healthy donors. Here immunoSEQ multiplex PCR was the method, and the copy in TCRdb shows in-frame clones only, minus some. The table has approximately 190,000 clones, more than 75% seen once. The sample was PBMCs. The source is a young woman in good health and CMV-seropositive. CDR3s include the opening cysteine and the closing phenylalanine or tryptophan. The order of the fields is clone size, V gene, CDR3 protein. Not all rows give a size; the values are once, few, many and, for expanded clones, a class.

clone_size: -; v_call: TRBV11-2; cdr3_aa: CASSSGVGGYGYTF
clone_size: -; v_call: TRBV11-3; cdr3_aa: CASSQGLWTEAFF
clone_size: -; v_call: TRBV10-3; cdr3_aa: CAISSGQHEQFF
clone_size: few; v_call: TRBV28; cdr3_aa: CASSRDDSGSPLHF
clone_size: -; v_call: TRBV15; cdr3_aa: CATSSDLTGKYTGELFF
clone_size: -; v_call: TRBV14; cdr3_aa: CASSRVGLARETQYF
clone_size: -; v_call: TRBV7-8; cdr3_aa: CASSLVVASGSLGEQFF
clone_size: once; v_call: TRBV2; cdr3_aa: CASITRSDSRTLHEQYF
clone_size: -; v_call: TRBV6-6; cdr3_aa: CASSSTGNTEAFF
clone_size: -; v_call: TRBV10-3; cdr3_aa: CASTTGIGDEQYF
clone_size: -; v_call: TRBV20-1; cdr3_aa: CSANSGNTIYF
clone_size: -; v_call: TRBV7-9; cdr3_aa: CASSPNEGSSYNEQFF
clone_size: -; v_call: TRBV28; cdr3_aa: CASSHRGRRESYNEQFF
clone_size: -; v_call: TRBV4-2; cdr3_aa: CASSLYRDSYNEQFF
clone_size: -; v_call: TRBV7-6; cdr3_aa: CASSKEEGQIQETQYF
clone_size: -; v_call: TRBV6-5; cdr3_aa: CASSYSQGLNSPLHF
clone_size: -; v_call: TRBV7-9; cdr3_aa: CASSLGQLEAFF
clone_size: few; v_call: TRBV5-6; cdr3_aa: CASSLMAPTEAFF
clone_size: -; v_call: TRBV28; cdr3_aa: CASSFSVNTGELFF
clone_size: few; v_call: TRBV27; cdr3_aa: CASRIGESYEQYF
clone_size: -; v_call: TRBV5-1; cdr3_aa: CASSPGTENSPLHF
clone_size: -; v_call: TRBV6-4; cdr3_aa: CASSERGPGLPRTTQYF
clone_size: -; v_call: TRBV5-1; cdr3_aa: CASSPLGDGGYGYTF
clone_size: -; v_call: TRBV19; cdr3_aa: CASSTRTSGSYNEQFF
clone_size: -; v_call: TRBV5-1; cdr3_aa: CASSLAGGGKLFF
clone_size: -; v_call: TRBV6-6; cdr3_aa: CASTPGQGSYEQYF